These T cell receptor beta chains were read from a single sample in a study of persistence of HIV-infected CD4 T cells. For these receptors, no antigen is known. Clones were sequenced by immunoSEQ multiplex PCR, and TCRdb holds only the in-frame ones, with some missing. The data contain tens of thousands of clones, about four fifths of them seen just once; the ten biggest clones take up over 12%. This specimen was CD4+ T cells sorted from PBMCs after approximately 19-hour stimulation, taken from a patient who received antiretroviral therapy. The receptor set was obtained from an adult man with HIV who was CMV-seropositive. Each CDR3 is given with its conserved first and last residue. Fields, in order: CDR3 DNA, CDR3 protein, CDR3 length, J gene, V gene, clone size, D gene. The D gene is left open where the match is weak. The size of a clone is reported for some rows only, either as once, few or many, or as a class for expanded clones.

TGTGCCATCAGTGAGTCTGGGGGCTCTGGAAACACCATATATTTT	CAISESGGSGNTIYF	15	TRBJ1-3	TRBV10-3	.	.
TGTGCCACCAGCAGTCACCGGGAGCGGTCTTCGCAGGATACGCAGTATTTT	CATSSHRERSSQDTQYF	17	TRBJ2-3	TRBV15	.	.
TGTGCCGCGAGTGGGCGTAGGACAGGGGATTATGGCTACACCTTC	CAASGRRTGDYGYTF	15	TRBJ1-2	TRBV6-5	.	TRBD1
TGTGCCAGCACCGAACAGGGGGCAAACACCGGGGAGCTGTTTTTT	CASTEQGANTGELFF	15	TRBJ2-2	TRBV6-5	.	TRBD1
TGTGCCAGCAGCCGTTTCATGGGCAGGGGGCGGATCACTGAAGCTTTCTTT	CASSRFMGRGRITEAFF	17	TRBJ1-1	TRBV3-1/TRBV3-2	.	TRBD1
TGTGCCTGGAGTGTCATGACTGAAGCTTTCTTT	CAWSVMTEAFF	11	TRBJ1-1	TRBV30	.	.
TGTGCCAGCAGGGGAGGGAGGAACACTGAAGCTTTCTTT	CASRGGRNTEAFF	13	TRBJ1-1	TRBV2	.	.
TGTGCCAGCAGCCAAGTAGGAGGGAGGAACACCGGGGAGCTGTTTTTT	CASSQVGGRNTGELFF	16	TRBJ2-2	TRBV4-2	.	.
TGTGCCAGCAAGAAGACAGGCGGTATCAACGAGCAGTACTTC	CASKKTGGINEQYF	14	TRBJ2-7	TRBV14	.	.
TGTGCCAGTAGTAAAGGGGTGACAGGGGCCAACTCTGGGGCCAACGTCCTGACTTTC	CASSKGVTGANSGANVLTF	19	TRBJ2-6	TRBV19	few	TRBD1
TGTGCCAGTAGTCACCAGCCTCAAGAGACCCAGTACTTC	CASSHQPQETQYF	13	TRBJ2-5	TRBV19	.	.
TGTGCCAGCAGTTTAGCGGGGGTGAACACCGGGGAGCTGTTTTTT	CASSLAGVNTGELFF	15	TRBJ2-2	TRBV27	.	TRBD2
TGTGCCTGGTACACAGGGGGCGAAAAACTGTTTTTT	CAWYTGGEKLFF	12	TRBJ1-4	TRBV30	.	TRBD1
TGTGCCAGTAGGCCGAACAGTCTGAACACCGGGGAGCTGTTTTTT	CASRPNSLNTGELFF	15	TRBJ2-2	TRBV19	.	.
TGTGCCAGCTCACTACCGGGACAGGGGGCATACGAGCAGTACTTC	CASSLPGQGAYEQYF	15	TRBJ2-7	TRBV18	.	TRBD1
TGTGCCAGCAGCCGCCGGGAAACGCAGTATTTT	CASSRRETQYF	11	TRBJ2-3	TRBV3-1/TRBV3-2	.	.
TGTGCCATCAGTGAGACCGGGACCGTCAATCAGCCCCAGCATTTT	CAISETGTVNQPQHF	15	TRBJ1-5	TRBV10-3	few	.
TGTGCCAGCTCACCAGAAACGGTCTCGAACACCGGGGAGCTGTTTTTT	CASSPETVSNTGELFF	16	TRBJ2-2	TRBV18	.	.
TGTGCCAGCGGGGGGGCAGGCAAAAACATTCAGTACTTC	CASGGAGKNIQYF	13	TRBJ2-4	TRBV2	.	.
TGTGCCAGTAGTGTACGACAGGGGGGATCGGAGACCCAGTACTTC	CASSVRQGGSETQYF	15	TRBJ2-5	TRBV19	.	TRBD1
TGTGCCTGGAGTGCCAGGCGGGGGAGAGGCGGAAACACCATATATTTT	CAWSARRGRGGNTIYF	16	TRBJ1-3	TRBV30	.	.
TGTGCCACCAGTGGAGGGGCCTCATACAATGAGCAGTTCTTC	CATSGGASYNEQFF	14	TRBJ2-1	TRBV24-1	.	.
TGCGCCAGCAGCTCAGGGACAGGGACCTACGAGCAGTACTTC	CASSSGTGTYEQYF	14	TRBJ2-7	TRBV5-1	.	TRBD1
TGTGCCAGCAGCTTAGTGGGGGACTTAGCTAACTATGGCTACACCTTC	CASSLVGDLANYGYTF	16	TRBJ1-2	TRBV7-9	.	.
TGCGCCAGCAGCCCGGACGGGCGCTCTGGAAACACCATATATTTT	CASSPDGRSGNTIYF	15	TRBJ1-3	TRBV5-1	.	.
TGTGCCAGCAGCTTAAGACCCACAGGGGAAAAGGGCACCGGGGAGCTGTTTTTT	CASSLRPTGEKGTGELFF	18	TRBJ2-2	TRBV7-8	few	TRBD1
TGCGCCAGCAGCCCGCACAGGGACTCCTACGAGCAGTACTTC	CASSPHRDSYEQYF	14	TRBJ2-7	TRBV4-1	.	.
TGTGCCAGCAGTTTATCGATCTCGCCAATAGCCAAAAACATTCAGTACTTC	CASSLSISPIAKNIQYF	17	TRBJ2-4	TRBV27	.	.
TGTGCCAGCAGCTTAGACGCCACACGACCACAAGAGACCCAGTACTTC	CASSLDATRPQETQYF	16	TRBJ2-5	TRBV7-6	once	.
TGTGCCAGCCGTCGGGACAGGGGGAGCTCCTACGAGCAGTACTTC	CASRRDRGSSYEQYF	15	TRBJ2-7	TRBV19	.	TRBD1
TGTGCCAGCAGTGAACCCGGGGCAACTAATGAAAAACTGTTTTTT	CASSEPGATNEKLFF	15	TRBJ1-4	TRBV6-1	.	.
TGTGCCACCTTGGGCGGGAACTATGGCTACACCTTC	CATLGGNYGYTF	12	TRBJ1-2	TRBV19	.	.
TGTGCCACCAGCAGATCGGGACAGGCCAACTACAATGAGCAGTTCTTC	CATSRSGQANYNEQFF	16	TRBJ2-1	TRBV15	.	TRBD1
TGTGCCAGCAGTCTCAAACAGGGGATGAACACTGAAGCTTTCTTT	CASSLKQGMNTEAFF	15	TRBJ1-1	TRBV6-5	.	TRBD1
TGTGCCAGCAGCTTGGACAGCAGCACAGATACGCAGTATTTT	CASSLDSSTDTQYF	14	TRBJ2-3	TRBV11-3	.	.
TGTGCCAGCAGCTTAGAAACAGGGACGCGCAATCAGCCCCAGCATTTT	CASSLETGTRNQPQHF	16	TRBJ1-5	TRBV7-9	few	.
TGTGCCAGCAGCTCCATGGGTCGAGAGTGGTTCTTC	CASSSMGREWFF	12	TRBJ2-1	TRBV7-3	.	.
TGTGCCAGCAGTTTCTTCGACCGTAGCAATCAGCCCCAGCATTTT	CASSFFDRSNQPQHF	15	TRBJ1-5	TRBV6-2/TRBV6-3	.	.
TGTGCCAGCAAAGGAAGGGGACTGAACACTGAAGCTTTCTTT	CASKGRGLNTEAFF	14	TRBJ1-1	TRBV6-5	few	.
TGTGCCAGCAGGGGAACAGGGATTCGGGCAGATACGCAGTATTTT	CASRGTGIRADTQYF	15	TRBJ2-3	TRBV6-5	.	.
TGTGCCAGCAGCCAAGTAAGGGCCTCAGAGACCCAGTACTTC	CASSQVRASETQYF	14	TRBJ2-5	TRBV3-1/TRBV3-2	.	.
TGTGCCAGCAGCGCGGGACAGGGTGATGGCTACACCTTC	CASSAGQGDGYTF	13	TRBJ1-2	TRBV9	.	TRBD1
TGCAGCGTTGAAGGACAGGGAACCGGGGAGCTGTTTTTT	CSVEGQGTGELFF	13	TRBJ2-2	TRBV29-1	.	TRBD1
TGTGCCAGCAGCTGGGCGGGTTGGACAGACCAAAACATTCAGTACTTC	CASSWAGWTDQNIQYF	16	TRBJ2-4	TRBV7-8	medium-sized	.
TGTGCCACTTCTCAGGGATTTTTCAATGAGCAGTTCTTC	CATSQGFFNEQFF	13	TRBJ2-1	TRBV19	.	.
TGTGCCAGCAGCTTACGCTGGAACACTGAAGCTTTCTTT	CASSLRWNTEAFF	13	TRBJ1-1	TRBV7-2	.	.
TGTGCCAGCAGAGGGACAGGGGAGGGTTCACCCCTCCACTTT	CASRGTGEGSPLHF	14	TRBJ1-6	TRBV6-5	.	TRBD1
TGCGCCAGCAGCCAGGGGGCGATGAACACTGAAGCTTTCTTT	CASSQGAMNTEAFF	14	TRBJ1-1	TRBV5-1	.	TRBD1
TGCGCCAGCAGCCGAAGTCGGGACCGGAACACTGAAGCTTTCTTT	CASSRSRDRNTEAFF	15	TRBJ1-1	TRBV4-3	.	.
TGTGCCACCAGCAGAGATCGGGGTACTGAAGCTTTCTTT	CATSRDRGTEAFF	13	TRBJ1-1	TRBV15	.	.
TGCAGCGTTGGGTGGCAGAATCAGCCCCAGCATTTT	CSVGWQNQPQHF	12	TRBJ1-5	TRBV29-1	.	.
TGCAGCGTTGACAGACACAGGGGGACTGAAGCTTTCTTT	CSVDRHRGTEAFF	13	TRBJ1-1	TRBV29-1	.	TRBD1
TGTGCCAGCAGTTTCAACAGGGGCGGGAGCAATCAGCCCCAGCATTTT	CASSFNRGGSNQPQHF	16	TRBJ1-5	TRBV6-5	.	TRBD1